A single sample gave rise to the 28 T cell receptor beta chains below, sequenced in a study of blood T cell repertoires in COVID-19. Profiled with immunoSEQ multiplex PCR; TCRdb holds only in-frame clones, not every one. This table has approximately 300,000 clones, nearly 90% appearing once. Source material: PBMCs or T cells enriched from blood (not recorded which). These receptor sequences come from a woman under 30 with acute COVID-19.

The CDR3 protein is CASSQDPENYGYTF. The CDR3 DNA is TGCGCCAGCAGCCAAGATCCGGAGAACTATGGCTACACCTTC. The chain is built from TRBV4-1 and TRBJ1-2; D not certain. The CDR3 loop spans 14 amino acids. The V gene's germline CDR1 is MGHRA and CDR2 YSYEKL. The germline V and J ends were trimmed by 0 bases and 2 bases, with 7 bases remaining between them.

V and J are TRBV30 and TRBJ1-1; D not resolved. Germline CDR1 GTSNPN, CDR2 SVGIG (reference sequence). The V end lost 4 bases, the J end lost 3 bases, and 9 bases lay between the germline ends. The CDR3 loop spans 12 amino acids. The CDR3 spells CAWIKLYTEAFF. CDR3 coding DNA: TGTGCCTGGATCAAACTCTACACTGAAGCTTTCTTT.

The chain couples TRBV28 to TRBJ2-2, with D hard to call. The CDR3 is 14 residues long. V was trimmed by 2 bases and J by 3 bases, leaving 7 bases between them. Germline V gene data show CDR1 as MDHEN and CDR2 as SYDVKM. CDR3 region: CASSLMSHTGELFF. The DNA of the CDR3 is TGTGCCAGCAGTTTAATGAGTCACACCGGGGAGCTGTTTTTT.

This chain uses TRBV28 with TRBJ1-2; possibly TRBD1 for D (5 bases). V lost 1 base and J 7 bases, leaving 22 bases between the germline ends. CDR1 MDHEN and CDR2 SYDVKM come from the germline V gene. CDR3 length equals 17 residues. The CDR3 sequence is CASSLSYLAGRAFGYTF. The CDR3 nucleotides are TGTGCCAGCAGTTTATCTTACCTCGCAGGGAGGGCGTTTGGCTACACCTTC.

CDR3 bases: TGTGCCACCAGTGATCAGGGTGGCTACACCTTC. The encoded protein is CATSDQGGYTF. V gene TRBV24-1 combines with J gene TRBJ1-2; tentative D call: TRBD1 (5 bases). Germline-derived CDR1 and CDR2 are KGHDR and SFDVKD. This CDR3 comprises 11 residues. Trimming shortened V by 3 bases and J by 7 bases, and 5 bases separated the two germline ends.

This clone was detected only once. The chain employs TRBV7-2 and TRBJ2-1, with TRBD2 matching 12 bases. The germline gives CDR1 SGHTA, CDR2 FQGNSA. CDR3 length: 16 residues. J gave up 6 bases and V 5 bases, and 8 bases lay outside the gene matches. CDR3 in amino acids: CASSLPPTSGSNEQFF. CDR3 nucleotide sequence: TGTGCCAGCAGCCTACCCCCGACTAGCGGGAGCAATGAGCAGTTCTTC.

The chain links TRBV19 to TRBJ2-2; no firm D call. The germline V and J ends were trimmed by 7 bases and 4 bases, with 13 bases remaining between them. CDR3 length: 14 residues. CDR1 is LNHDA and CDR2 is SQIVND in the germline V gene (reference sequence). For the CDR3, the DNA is TGTGCCAGTACCGCGACTGGTCTCACCGGGGAGCTGTTTTTT. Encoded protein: CASTATGLTGELFF.

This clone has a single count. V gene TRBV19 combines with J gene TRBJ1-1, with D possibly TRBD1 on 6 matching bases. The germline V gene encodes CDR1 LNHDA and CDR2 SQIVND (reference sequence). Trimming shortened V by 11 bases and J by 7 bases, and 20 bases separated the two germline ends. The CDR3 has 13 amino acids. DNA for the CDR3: TGTGCCGTCACGTCAGGGGAGGGAAGTGAAGCTTTCTTT. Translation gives CAVTSGEGSEAFF.

CDR3 sequence reads: CASSTTGTGSVEQYF. In DNA form, the CDR3 reads TGTGCCAGTAGTACCACCGGGACAGGGTCGGTTGAGCAGTACTTC. V usage is TRBV19 and J usage is TRBJ2-7, with TRBD1 matching over 9 bases. The J segment lost 7 bases and the V segment lost 4 bases, leaving 11 bases of the junction unmatched. The CDR3 covers 15 residues. CDR1 and CDR2 (germline): LNHDA, SQIVND (reference sequence).

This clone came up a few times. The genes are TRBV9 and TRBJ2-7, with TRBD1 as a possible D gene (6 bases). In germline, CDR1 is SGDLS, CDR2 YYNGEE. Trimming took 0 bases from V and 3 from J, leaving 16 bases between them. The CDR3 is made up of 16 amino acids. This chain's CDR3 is CASSVGAGETGYEQYF. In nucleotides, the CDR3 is TGTGCCAGCAGCGTAGGGGCAGGGGAGACGGGCTACGAGCAGTACTTC.

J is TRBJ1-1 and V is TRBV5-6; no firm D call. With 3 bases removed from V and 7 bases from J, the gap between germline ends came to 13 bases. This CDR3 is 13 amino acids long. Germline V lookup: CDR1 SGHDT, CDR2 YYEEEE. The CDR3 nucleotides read TGTGCCAGCAGCTCTTACCGGGAATATGAAGCTTTCTTT. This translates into CASSSYREYEAFF.

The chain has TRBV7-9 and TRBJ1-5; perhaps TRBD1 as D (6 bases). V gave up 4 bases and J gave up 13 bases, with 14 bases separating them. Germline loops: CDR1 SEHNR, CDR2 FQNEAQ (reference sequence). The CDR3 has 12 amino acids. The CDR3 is CASSSSGEQQHF. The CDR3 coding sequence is TGTGCCAGCAGCTCTTCAGGGGAGCAACAGCATTTT.

CDR3 residues: CASSSTTLTQYF. The DNA of the CDR3 is TGTGCCAGCAGTTCAACGACTCTAACGCAGTATTTT. The rearrangement links TRBV12-3 or TRBV12-4 to TRBJ2-3; D unclear. V gave up 4 bases and J gave up 9 bases, with 11 bases separating them. CDR3 length: 12 residues.

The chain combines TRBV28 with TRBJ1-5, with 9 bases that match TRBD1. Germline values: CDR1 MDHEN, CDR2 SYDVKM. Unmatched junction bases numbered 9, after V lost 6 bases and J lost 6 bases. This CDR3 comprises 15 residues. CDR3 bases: TGTGCCAGCAGCCAGACAGGGGGAGAATTTCAGCCCCAGCATTTT. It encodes CASSQTGGEFQPQHF.

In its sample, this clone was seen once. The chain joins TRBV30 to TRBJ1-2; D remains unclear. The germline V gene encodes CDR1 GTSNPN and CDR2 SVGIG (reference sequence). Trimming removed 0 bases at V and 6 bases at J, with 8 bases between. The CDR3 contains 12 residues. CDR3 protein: CAWSVFGDGYTF. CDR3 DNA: TGTGCCTGGAGTGTATTCGGGGATGGCTACACCTTC.

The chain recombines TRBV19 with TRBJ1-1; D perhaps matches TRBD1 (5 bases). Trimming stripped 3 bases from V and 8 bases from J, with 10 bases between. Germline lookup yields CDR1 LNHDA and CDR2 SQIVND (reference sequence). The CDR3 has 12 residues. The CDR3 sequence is CASSIMGREAFF. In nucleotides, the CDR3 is TGTGCCAGTAGTATTATGGGGCGGGAAGCTTTCTTT.

The CDR3 protein is CASSPRGSEQYF. CDR3 nucleotides: TGTGCCAGCAGTCCCAGGGGCTCCGAGCAGTACTTC. The genes are TRBV6-6 and TRBJ2-7; D is perhaps TRBD1 (6 bases). The germline CDR1 and CDR2 sequences are MNHNY and SVGAGI (reference sequence). The CDR3 has 12 amino acids. V was shortened by 5 bases and J by 6 bases, with 11 bases between the two germline ends.

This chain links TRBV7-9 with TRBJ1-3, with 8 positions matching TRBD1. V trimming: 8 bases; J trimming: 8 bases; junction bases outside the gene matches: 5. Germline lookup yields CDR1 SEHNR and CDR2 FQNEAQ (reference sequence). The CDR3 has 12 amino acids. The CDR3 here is CASLDRVDTIYF. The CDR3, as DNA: TGTGCCAGCTTGGACAGGGTGGACACCATATATTTT.

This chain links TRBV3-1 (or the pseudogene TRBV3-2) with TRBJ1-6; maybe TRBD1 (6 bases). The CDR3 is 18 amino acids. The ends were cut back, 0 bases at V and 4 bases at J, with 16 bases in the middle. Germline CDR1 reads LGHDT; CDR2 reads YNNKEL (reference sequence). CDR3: CASSQDLAGRGYNSPLHF. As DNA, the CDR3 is TGTGCCAGCAGCCAAGATCTGGCAGGCAGGGGATATAATTCACCCCTCCACTTT.

CDR3 loop: CASSVAPSLYQPQHF. CDR3 bases: TGTGCCAGCAGTGTGGCACCAAGTCTGTATCAGCCCCAGCATTTT. This rearrangement joins TRBV2 to TRBJ1-5, with no clear D. The V and J ends lost 4 bases and 5 bases respectively, with 15 bases between them. CDR1 and CDR2 (germline): SNHLY, FYNNEI. CDR3 length: 15 residues.

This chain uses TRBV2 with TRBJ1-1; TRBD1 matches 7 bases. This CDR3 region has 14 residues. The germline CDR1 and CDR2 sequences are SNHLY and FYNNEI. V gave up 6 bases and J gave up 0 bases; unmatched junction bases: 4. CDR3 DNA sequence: TGTGCCAGCAGGGAGACAGGGTTGAACACTGAAGCTTTCTTT. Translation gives CASRETGLNTEAFF.

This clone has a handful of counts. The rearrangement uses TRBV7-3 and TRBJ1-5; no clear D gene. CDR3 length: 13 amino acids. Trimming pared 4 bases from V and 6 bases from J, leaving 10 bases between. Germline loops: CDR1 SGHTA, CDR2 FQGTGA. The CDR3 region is CASSSASLQPQHF. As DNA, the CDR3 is TGTGCCAGCAGCTCCGCGAGTCTTCAGCCCCAGCATTTT.

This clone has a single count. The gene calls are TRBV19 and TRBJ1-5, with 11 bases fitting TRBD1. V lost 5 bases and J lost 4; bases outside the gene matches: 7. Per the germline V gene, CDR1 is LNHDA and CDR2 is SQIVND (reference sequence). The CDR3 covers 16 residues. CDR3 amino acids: CASSPFRDRGNQPQHF. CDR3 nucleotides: TGTGCCAGTAGTCCTTTCCGGGACAGGGGGAATCAGCCCCAGCATTTT.

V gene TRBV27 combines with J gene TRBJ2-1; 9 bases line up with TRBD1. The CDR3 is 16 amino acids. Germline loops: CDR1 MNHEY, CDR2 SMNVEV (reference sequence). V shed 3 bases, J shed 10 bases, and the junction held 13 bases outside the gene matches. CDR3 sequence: CASSFLDPGQGREQFF. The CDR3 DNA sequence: TGTGCCAGCAGTTTTCTGGACCCGGGACAGGGAAGGGAGCAGTTCTTC.

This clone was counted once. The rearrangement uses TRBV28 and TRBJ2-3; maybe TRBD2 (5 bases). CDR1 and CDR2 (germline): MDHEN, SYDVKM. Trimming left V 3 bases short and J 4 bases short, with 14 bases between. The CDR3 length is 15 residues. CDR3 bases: TGTGCCAGCAGTTTGGGGATAGCGTCGCCAGATACGCAGTATTTT. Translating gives CASSLGIASPDTQYF.

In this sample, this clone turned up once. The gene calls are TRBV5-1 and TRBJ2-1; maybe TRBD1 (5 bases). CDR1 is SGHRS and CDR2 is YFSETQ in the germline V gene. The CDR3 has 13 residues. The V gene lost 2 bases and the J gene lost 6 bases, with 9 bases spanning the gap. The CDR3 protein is CASSFQGSNEQFF. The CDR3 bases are TGCGCCAGCAGCTTTCAGGGAAGCAATGAGCAGTTCTTC.

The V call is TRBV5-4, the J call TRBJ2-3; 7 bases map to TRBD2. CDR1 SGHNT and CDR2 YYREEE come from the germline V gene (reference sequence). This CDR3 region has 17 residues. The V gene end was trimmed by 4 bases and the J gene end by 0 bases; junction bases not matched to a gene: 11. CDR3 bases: TGTGCCAGCAGCCCCGGCCAACTAGCGATTAGCACAGATACGCAGTATTTT. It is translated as CASSPGQLAISTDTQYF.

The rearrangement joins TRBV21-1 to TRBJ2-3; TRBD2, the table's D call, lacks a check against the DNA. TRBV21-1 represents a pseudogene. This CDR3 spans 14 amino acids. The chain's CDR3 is CASSKGLTGDTQYF. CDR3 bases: TGTGCCAGCAGCAAGGGTCTCACGGGGGATACGCAGTATTTT.